This T cell receptor (beta chain) was found in a study of cytomegalovirus exposure and HLA in healthy donors. The CDR3 is made up of 19 amino acids. The V end was cut by 1 base, the J end by 4 bases, with 24 bases between. The V gene's germline CDR1 is ENHRY and CDR2 SYGVKD. Both 60 Vbeta primers and 13 Jbeta primers went into the PCR. The assay was immunoSEQ multiplex PCR, and TCRdb's table has in-frame clones only and misses some. The data contain around 210,000 clones, just under 80% of them singletons. The chain recombines TRBV10-3 with TRBJ2-3; D might be TRBD2 (10 bases). The TCR sequence derives from a boy younger than 18 in good health and CMV-seronegative. The sequenced sample consisted of PBMCs. Written as DNA, the CDR3 is TGTGCCATCAGTGAGTACAGGGGGCCCGCTAGCGGGAGACCAGATACGCAGTATTTT. Its translation: CAISEYRGPASGRPDTQYF.